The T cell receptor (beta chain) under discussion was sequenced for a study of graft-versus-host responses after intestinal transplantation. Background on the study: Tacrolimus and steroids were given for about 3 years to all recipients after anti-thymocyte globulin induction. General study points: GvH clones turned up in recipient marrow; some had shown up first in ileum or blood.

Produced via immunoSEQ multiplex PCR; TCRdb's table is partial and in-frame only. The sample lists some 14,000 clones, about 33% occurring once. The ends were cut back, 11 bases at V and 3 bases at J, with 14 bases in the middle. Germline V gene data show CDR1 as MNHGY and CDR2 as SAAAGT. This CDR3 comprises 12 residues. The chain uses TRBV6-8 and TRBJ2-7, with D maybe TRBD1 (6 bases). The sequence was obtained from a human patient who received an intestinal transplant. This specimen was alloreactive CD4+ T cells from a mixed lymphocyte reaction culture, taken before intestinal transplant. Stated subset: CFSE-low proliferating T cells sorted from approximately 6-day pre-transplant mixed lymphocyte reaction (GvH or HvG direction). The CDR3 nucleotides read TGTGCCGGGGGCGAGTTTAGCTACGAGCAGTACTTC. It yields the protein CAGGEFSYEQYF.